The 31 T cell receptor beta chains below all came from one sample that was sequenced in a study of T cell responses to AZD1222 COVID-19 vaccine. This table comes from immunoSEQ multiplex PCR, and its TCRdb copy is limited to in-frame clones, with some not included. The table lists about 170,000 clones, around nine tenths of them singletons. This sample comprised peripheral blood, obtained on day 0 of AZD1222 vaccination. The receptors were gathered from an adult in good health.

The chain carries TRBV11-2 and TRBJ2-7, with 9 positions matching TRBD2. J was trimmed by 7 bases and V by 2 bases; bases with no gene match: 9. CDR1 and CDR2 from the germline V gene are SGHAT and FQNNGV. CDR3 size: 15 residues. DNA for the CDR3: TGTGCCAGCAGCTTAATGGCGGGGGGGACGGGAGAGCAGTACTTC. Translating it yields CASSLMAGGTGEQYF.

This clone was picked up a small number of times. The sample holds other DNA sequences that translate to the same CDR3. This sequence joins TRBV5-1 and TRBJ1-1; D ambiguous. V was shortened by 2 bases and J by 2 bases, with 7 bases between the two germline ends. CDR1 is SGHRS and CDR2 is YFSETQ in the germline V gene. This CDR3 region has 13 residues. The CDR3 protein is CASSFSANTEAFF. CDR3 coding DNA: TGCGCCAGCAGCTTTAGTGCAAACACTGAAGCTTTCTTT.

The chain combines TRBV7-2 with TRBJ1-2, with TRBD1 matching over 7 bases. The CDR3 length is 14 residues. Germline V lookup: CDR1 SGHTA, CDR2 FQGNSA. V gave up 1 base and J gave up 11 bases; unmatched junction bases: 10. CDR3 amino acids: CASSLGGDSKSYTF. The DNA of the CDR3 is TGTGCCAGCAGCTTAGGCGGGGACAGCAAAAGTTACACCTTC.

This clone has a handful of counts. This chain links TRBV7-3 with TRBJ2-5; 8 bases match TRBD2. The CDR3 consists of 15 residues. J lost 3 bases, V lost 0 bases, and 3 bases had no gene match. Germline V CDR1 and CDR2: SGHTA, FQGTGA. The CDR3 here is CASSLTGTREETQYF. The CDR3 region has the DNA TGTGCCAGCAGCTTAACCGGGACTAGAGAAGAGACCCAGTACTTC.

The CDR3 DNA reads TGTGCCAGTATTAGGCAGGGAGGAGATACGCAGTATTTT. It translates to CASIRQGGDTQYF. The rearrangement uses TRBV19 and TRBJ2-3; weak D call: TRBD2 (6 bases). V was shortened by 7 bases and J by 5 bases, with 13 bases between the two germline ends. The CDR3 totals 13 residues. In germline, CDR1 is LNHDA, CDR2 SQIVND (reference sequence).

This chain links TRBV7-9 with TRBJ1-2, with a possible D match to TRBD1 (6 bases). The CDR3 is 15 amino acids. The germline gives CDR1 SEHNR, CDR2 FQNEAQ (reference sequence). V was cut by 5 bases and J by 4 bases, with 17 bases left in between. The CDR3 spells CASSKDGGAGYGYTF. Here the CDR3 DNA reads TGTGCCAGCAGCAAAGATGGGGGCGCGGGCTATGGCTACACCTTC.

The V and J genes are TRBV6-2 or TRBV6-3 and TRBJ2-1, with D tentatively TRBD1 or TRBD2 (5 bases each). CDR1 is MNHEY and CDR2 is SVGEGT in the germline V gene. V lost 4 bases, J lost 4 bases, and 17 bases lay in between. The CDR3 length is 16 residues. CDR3: CASSSRDPTRYNEQFF. In DNA, the CDR3 is TGTGCCAGCAGTTCCCGGGACCCCACTAGATACAATGAGCAGTTCTTC.

The rearrangement links TRBV29-1 to TRBJ2-1; TRBD2 aligns across 10 bases. The CDR3 sequence is 12 residues long. V was pared by 7 bases and J by 7 bases, with 4 bases of the junction left unmatched. CDR1 and CDR2 from the germline V gene are SQVTM and ANQGSEA. DNA of the CDR3: TGCAGCGCCCTACTAGCGGGAAATGAGCAGTTCTTC. It specifies CSALLAGNEQFF.

The chain combines TRBV12-5 with TRBJ1-6, with 7 positions matching TRBD1. Trimming cost V 7 bases and J 9 bases; bases outside gene matches: 9. The germline V gene encodes CDR1 LGHNT and CDR2 FRNRAP. CDR3 size: 14 residues. The CDR3 nucleotides read TGTGCTAGTGCCTCCCGACAGGGCTCTTCACCCCTCCACTTT. Amino acid sequence: CASASRQGSSPLHF.

This chain uses TRBV3-1 (or the pseudogene TRBV3-2) with TRBJ2-7; perhaps TRBD2 as D (5 bases). Germline V gene data show CDR1 as LGHDT and CDR2 as YNNKEL (reference sequence). Between the trimmed V and J ends, which lost 1 base and 3 bases, there was a span of 25 bases. The CDR3 sequence is 19 residues long. The CDR3: CASSQARPLRGYRYYEQYF. In nucleotides, the CDR3 is TGTGCCAGCAGCCAAGCCCGGCCCCTCCGGGGTTACCGTTACTACGAGCAGTACTTC.

The V gene is TRBV12-3 or TRBV12-4, the J gene TRBJ1-4, with D perhaps matching TRBD1 (5 bases). The CDR3 is 13 amino acids. V dropped 4 bases and J dropped 7 bases, with 10 bases sitting between them. In nucleotides, the CDR3 is TGTGCCAGCAGTTGGGGGGGAGGTGAAAAACTGTTTTTT. Amino acids: CASSWGGGEKLFF.

The J gene is TRBJ1-5, the V gene TRBV6-5, with TRBD1 matching 8 bases. Germline V gene data show CDR1 as MNHEY and CDR2 as SVGAGI. Losses at the gene ends were 6 bases for V and 4 bases for J; bases not matched to a gene: 5. The CDR3 contains 14 residues. In DNA form, the CDR3 reads TGTGCCAGCAGACCTGGACAGGGTAATCAGCCCCAGCATTTT. This sequence encodes CASRPGQGNQPQHF.

This sequence joins TRBV15 and TRBJ1-5, with D unclear. V was trimmed by 4 bases and J by 2 bases, leaving 6 bases between them. The CDR3 runs 13 residues. CDR1 LNHNV and CDR2 YYDKDF come from the germline V gene (reference sequence). This chain's CDR3 is CATSTVGNQPQHF. In DNA, the CDR3 is TGTGCCACCAGCACGGTAGGCAATCAGCCCCAGCATTTT.

The genes are TRBV5-1 and TRBJ2-7; D is unclear. The CDR3 has 14 residues. Per the germline V gene, CDR1 is SGHRS and CDR2 is YFSETQ. Trimming shortened V by 7 bases and J by 4 bases, and 18 bases separated the two germline ends. In DNA, the CDR3 is TGCGCCAGCCGGAAGGAGACGGTTTCTTACGAGCAGTACTTC. This codes for CASRKETVSYEQYF.

The chain is built from TRBV25-1 and TRBJ2-2; D is undetermined. CDR3 size: 14 residues. Germline CDR1 reads MGHDK; CDR2 reads SYGVNS. Deletions cut 1 base from V and 5 bases from J, with 8 bases between. The CDR3 is CASSELTTTGELFF. CDR3 DNA: TGTGCCAGCAGTGAATTAACAACAACCGGGGAGCTGTTTTTT.

The chain carries TRBV29-1 and TRBJ1-2, with 9 positions matching TRBD1. Trimming at V came to 6 bases and at J to 8 bases, leaving 7 bases not matched to a gene. Germline CDR1 reads SQVTM; CDR2 reads ANQGSEA. The CDR3 sequence is 12 residues long. CDR3 nucleotide sequence: TGCAGCGTGTGGACAGGGGAGAGAGGCTACACCTTC. Translated, it gives CSVWTGERGYTF.

The CDR3 protein is CASRGGDLAKNIQYF. CDR3 nucleotide sequence: TGTGCCAGCCGGGGGGGGGACCTAGCCAAAAACATTCAGTACTTC. The gene calls are TRBV2 and TRBJ2-4; 8 positions match TRBD2. CDR1 is SNHLY and CDR2 is FYNNEI in the germline V gene. After removal of 8 bases from V and 0 bases from J, the junction contained 6 bases not matched to a gene. The CDR3 totals 15 residues.

CDR3: CASSLGTANGYTF. CDR3 in DNA: TGTGCCAGCAGCCTCGGGACAGCAAATGGCTACACCTTC. The rearrangement joins TRBV6-5 to TRBJ1-2; 7 nucleotides align to TRBD1. Germline assignment: CDR1 MNHEY and CDR2 SVGAGI. This CDR3 spans 13 amino acids. V trimming: 6 bases; J trimming: 6 bases; junction bases outside the gene matches: 7.

CDR3 in DNA: TGTGCCAGTAGTAACCGAGCGGGGACCAGCTACGAGCAGTACTTC. Translated: CASSNRAGTSYEQYF. V usage is TRBV19 and J usage is TRBJ2-7, with 7 bases identical to TRBD2. Germline assignment: CDR1 LNHDA and CDR2 SQIVND (reference sequence). V was clipped by 4 bases and J by 3 bases; unmatched bases: 9. CDR3 length: 15 residues. The full variable domain, its missing parts supplied by reference TRBV19 and TRBJ2-7, is DGGITQSPKYLFRKEGQNVTLSCEQNLNHDAMYWYRQDPGQGLRLIYYSQIVNDFQKGDIAEGYSVSREKKESFPLTVTSAQKNPTAFYLCASSNRAGTSYEQYFGPGTRLTVT.

V gene TRBV6-5 combines with J gene TRBJ1-5, with D perhaps matching TRBD1 (5 bases). Looked up from germline, CDR1 is MNHEY and CDR2 is SVGAGI. This CDR3 contains 14 residues. V lost 7 bases and J lost 1, with 11 bases in between. CDR3 residues: CASNQGGSNQPQHF. CDR3 sequence (DNA): TGTGCCAGCAACCAGGGAGGCAGCAATCAGCCCCAGCATTTT.

The rearrangement joins TRBV7-2 to TRBJ2-3; 9 bases match TRBD2. Germline V lookup: CDR1 SGHTA, CDR2 FQGNSA. The CDR3 is made up of 15 amino acids. The V and J ends lost 5 bases and 1 base, in that order; junction bases with no gene match: 4. The CDR3 region is CASSPGGRGTDTQYF. In DNA, the CDR3 is TGTGCCAGCAGCCCCGGCGGGAGGGGCACAGATACGCAGTATTTT.

V is TRBV6-6 and J is TRBJ2-3, with 13 positions matching TRBD2. The CDR3 extends over 20 amino acids. V gave up 5 bases and J gave up 2 bases; unmatched junction bases: 16. CDR1 and CDR2 (germline): MNHNY, SVGAGI (reference sequence). CDR3 sequence: CASSRKFRRLAGGNTDTQYF. The CDR3 DNA reads TGTGCCAGCAGTCGCAAATTCCGACGACTAGCGGGGGGAAACACAGATACGCAGTATTTT.

The V gene is TRBV6-6, the J gene TRBJ2-7, with TRBD1 identical over 8 bases. Unmatched junction bases numbered 3, after V lost 2 bases and J lost 3 bases. Looked up from germline, CDR1 is MNHNY and CDR2 is SVGAGI (reference sequence). CDR3 length: 14 amino acids. The CDR3 nucleotides read TGTGCCAGCAGTTACCGTGGACAGGGCTACGAGCAGTACTTC. Protein sequence: CASSYRGQGYEQYF.

This clone has a handful of counts. The gene calls are TRBV7-2 and TRBJ2-1; no reliable D call. The CDR3 loop spans 15 amino acids. Trimming removed 7 bases at V and 5 bases at J, with 18 bases between. Germline-derived CDR1 and CDR2 are SGHTA and FQGNSA. The CDR3 sequence is CASTLNRLENNEQFF. CDR3 DNA: TGTGCCAGCACCCTCAATCGCCTAGAAAACAATGAGCAGTTCTTC.

The V call is TRBV9, the J call TRBJ2-7, with TRBD2 identical over 8 bases. The V gene end was trimmed by 0 bases and the J gene end by 3 bases; junction bases not matched to a gene: 5. The CDR3 is 15 amino acids. Germline CDR1 SGDLS, CDR2 YYNGEE. CDR3 amino acids: CASSVGLAGGYEQYF. The CDR3 DNA is TGTGCCAGCAGCGTAGGGCTAGCGGGCGGCTACGAGCAGTACTTC.

The chain uses TRBV27 and TRBJ1-1; no clear D gene. The germline V and J ends were trimmed by 5 bases and 4 bases, with 11 bases remaining between them. The CDR3 is 13 amino acids. Germline CDR1 MNHEY, CDR2 SMNVEV (reference sequence). The CDR3 DNA follows: TGTGCCAGCAGTATACAGCAAGCCACTGAAGCTTTCTTT. This encodes CASSIQQATEAFF.

This chain connects TRBV19 to TRBJ1-6, with 10 bases lining up with TRBD1. The CDR3 consists of 17 residues. After removal of 5 bases from V and 5 bases from J, the junction contained 9 bases not matched to a gene. CDR1 is LNHDA, CDR2 SQIVND, per germline (reference sequence). DNA for the CDR3: TGTGCCAGTAGTTTACCACCCGGGACAGGGGATAATTCACCCCTCCACTTT. Its protein product is CASSLPPGTGDNSPLHF.

V usage is TRBV10-1 and J usage is TRBJ2-4; D gene unclear. Germline CDR1 and CDR2: WNHNN and SYGVQD (reference sequence). The CDR3 has 12 residues. V was trimmed by 10 bases and J by 2 bases, leaving 9 bases between them. The CDR3 region is CATGPPKNIQYF. The CDR3 nucleotides are TGCGCCACAGGACCCCCCAAAAACATTCAGTACTTC.

The V gene is TRBV7-2, the J gene TRBJ2-7, with TRBD2 matching over 9 bases. From germline, CDR1 is SGHTA and CDR2 FQGNSA. The V segment lost 4 bases and the J segment 2 bases; nucleotides outside the gene matches: 3. The CDR3 has 14 residues. The CDR3: CASSYSGGPYEQYF. CDR3 coding DNA: TGTGCCAGCAGCTATAGCGGGGGACCCTACGAGCAGTACTTC. The entire variable domain, with the rest obtained from reference TRBV7-2 and TRBJ2-7, is as follows: GAGVSQSPSNKVTEKGKDVELRCDPISGHTALYWYRQSLGQGLEFLIYFQGNSAPDKSGLPSDRFSAERTGGSVSTLTIQRTQQEDSAVYLCASSYSGGPYEQYFGPGTRLTVT.

The chain combines TRBV12-5 with TRBJ1-2; D is ambiguous. The V and J ends lost 3 bases and 7 bases respectively, with 18 bases between them. The CDR3 sequence is 15 residues long. The germline V gene encodes CDR1 LGHNT and CDR2 FRNRAP. This CDR3 is CASGFQPRPSGGYTF. The CDR3 nucleotides are TGTGCTAGTGGTTTTCAGCCCCGGCCTTCGGGTGGCTACACCTTC.

This chain joins TRBV7-2 and TRBJ1-1; a possible D gene is TRBD1 (5 bases). Between the trimmed V and J ends, which lost 0 bases and 5 bases, there was a span of 19 bases. The CDR3 is 17 residues long. Germline V gene lookup returns CDR1 SGHTA and CDR2 FQGNSA. CDR3 sequence reads: CASSLAGVRTRGTEAFF. The DNA of the CDR3 is TGTGCCAGCAGCTTAGCAGGAGTCCGGACCCGGGGGACTGAAGCTTTCTTT.